What follows are 10 T cell receptor beta chains derived from one specimen sequenced in a study of shared clonotypes between healthy human individuals (dated by TCRdb to 2020 to 2022). The library was generated by the immunoSEQ multiplex PCR assay. As stored in TCRdb, this immuneACCESS dataset retains in-frame rearrangements with V and J assigned. A fraction of the clones does not appear; measured against another copy, unresolved V genes explain less than half of the discrepancy, and the remainder lacks a known reason. This sample holds under 600,000 clones; 75% to 80% were observed only once. Approximately 12% of the sample is taken by the ten largest. The specimen sequenced was PBMCs. The source of these receptors is a woman aged 40 to 55 in good health. Some clones in this sample may be carry-over from other donors' samples.

V gene TRBV18 combines with J gene TRBJ2-3; 10 bases are shared with TRBD2. The germline V gene encodes CDR1 KGHSH and CDR2 LQKENI. V trimming: 2 bases; J trimming: 1 base; junction bases outside the gene matches: 3. The CDR3 consists of 16 residues. The chain's CDR3 is CASSPMGTSGTDTQYF. CDR3 sequence (DNA): TGTGCCAGCTCACCAATGGGGACTAGCGGCACAGATACGCAGTATTTT.

This clone was seen just once. The genes are TRBV19 and TRBJ2-7, with a possible D match to TRBD2 (7 bases). With 8 bases removed from V and 6 bases from J, the gap between germline ends came to 14 bases. In germline, CDR1 is LNHDA, CDR2 SQIVND (reference sequence). CDR3 length equals 12 residues. This CDR3 is CASGGGAREQYF. For the CDR3, the DNA is TGTGCCAGTGGAGGGGGGGCTCGCGAGCAGTACTTC.

The V and J genes are TRBV19 and TRBJ2-7; 8 bases map to TRBD2. Germline V CDR1 and CDR2: LNHDA, SQIVND (reference sequence). The CDR3 has 18 amino acids. J lost 3 bases, V lost 11 bases, and 24 bases had no gene match. Written as DNA, the CDR3 is TGTGCCCCCAATGGGGCGGGAGGTTGCTACCAGCGGAACTACGAGCAGTACTTC. It is translated as CAPNGAGGCYQRNYEQYF.

The V gene is TRBV28, the J gene TRBJ2-1; 8 bases align to TRBD1. This CDR3 contains 15 residues. V shed 5 bases and J 1 base; nucleotides not matched to a gene: 4. The V gene's germline CDR1 is MDHEN and CDR2 SYDVKM. CDR3 sequence reads: CASSPGQGSYNEQFF. The DNA for the CDR3 is TGTGCCAGCAGTCCCGGACAGGGTTCCTACAATGAGCAGTTCTTC.

With respect to this clone: This likely came from a read error, as a far larger clone is one base away. Other DNA variants within this sample encode the same CDR3. The V call is TRBV27, the J call TRBJ1-5, with 7 bases that match TRBD1. This CDR3 spans 14 amino acids. The junction had 8 bases not matched to a gene; V was cut back by 6 bases and J by 6 bases. Germline CDR1 MNHEY, CDR2 SMNVEV (reference sequence). This chain's CDR3 is CASRVRGEGQPQHF. CDR3 nucleotide sequence: TGTGCCAGCAGAGTCAGGGGGGAGGGTCAGCCCCAGCATTTT.

This clone was observed a handful of times. The genes are TRBV4-1 and TRBJ1-1, with a possible D match to TRBD1 (6 bases). Trimming pared 5 bases from V and 9 bases from J, leaving 22 bases between. Looked up from germline, CDR1 is MGHRA and CDR2 is YSYEKL. CDR3 size: 15 residues. The CDR3 reads CASSETYGGRGKAFF. CDR3 in DNA: TGCGCCAGCAGCGAAACATATGGGGGGAGGGGGAAAGCTTTCTTT.

In its sample, this clone was seen once. The chain employs TRBV19 and TRBJ1-6, with 7 bases that match TRBD1. The length of the CDR3 is 15 residues. The V gene's germline CDR1 is LNHDA and CDR2 SQIVND (reference sequence). The junction had 11 bases not matched to a gene; V was cut back by 6 bases and J by 9 bases. CDR3: CASSYIQGLGSPLHF. CDR3 DNA: TGTGCCAGTAGCTACATACAGGGGTTGGGTTCACCCCTCCACTTT.

The J gene is TRBJ1-2, the V gene TRBV19, with D possibly matching TRBD1 (5 bases). V shed 1 base and J shed 4 bases, with 22 bases lying between them. There are 18 residues in the CDR3. The germline CDR1 and CDR2 sequences are LNHDA and SQIVND (reference sequence). The CDR3 DNA follows: TGTGCCAGTAGTATAGCCCGGGCGGGACCGGGAGGTGCCTATGGCTACACCTTC. This gives the protein CASSIARAGPGGAYGYTF.

In its sample, this clone was seen a few times. The chain links TRBV7-9 to TRBJ2-3, with 10 bases matching TRBD2. Germline CDR1 SEHNR, CDR2 FQNEAQ (reference sequence). V gave up 1 base and J gave up 9 bases; unmatched junction bases: 13. The CDR3 totals 17 residues. In nucleotides, the CDR3 is TGTGCCAGCAGCTTAGAGGGGAGCGGGAGGGGCTTTCGGACGCAGTATTTT. It codes for CASSLEGSGRGFRTQYF.

The rearrangement links TRBV5-1 to TRBJ1-2; D unresolved. CDR3 length: 12 amino acids. Trimming removed 4 bases from V and 1 base from J, with 5 bases in between. Germline values: CDR1 SGHRS, CDR2 YFSETQ. Here the CDR3 reads CASSPINYGYTF. CDR3 DNA: TGCGCCAGCAGCCCAATTAACTATGGCTACACCTTC.